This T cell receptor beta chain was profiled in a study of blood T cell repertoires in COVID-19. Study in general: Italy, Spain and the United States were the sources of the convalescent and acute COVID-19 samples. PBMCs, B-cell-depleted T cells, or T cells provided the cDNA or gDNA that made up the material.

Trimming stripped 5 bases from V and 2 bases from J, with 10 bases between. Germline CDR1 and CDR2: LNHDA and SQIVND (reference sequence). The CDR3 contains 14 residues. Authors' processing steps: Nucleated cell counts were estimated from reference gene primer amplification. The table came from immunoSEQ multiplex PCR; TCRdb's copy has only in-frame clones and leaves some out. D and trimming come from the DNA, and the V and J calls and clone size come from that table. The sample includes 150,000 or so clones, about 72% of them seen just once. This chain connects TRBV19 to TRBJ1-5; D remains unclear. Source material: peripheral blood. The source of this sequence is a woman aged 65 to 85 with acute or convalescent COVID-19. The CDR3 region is CASSGPVGNQPQHF. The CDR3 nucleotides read TGTGCCAGTAGTGGCCCAGTGGGCAATCAGCCCCAGCATTTT.